One and the same sample provided the 28 T cell receptor beta chains below, sequenced in a study of T cells after yellow fever vaccination. TCRdb reanalysed the 5' RACE reads using MiXCR and keeps one entry per CDR3 protein. The table records about 400,000 distinct CDR3 sequences, around 10% of them present only once. The sequencing here drew on PBMCs, taken on the day of the first yellow fever vaccination. These receptors were collected from a man between 18 and 35 years old who received the YFV17D yellow fever vaccine.

In its sample, this clonotype was seen many times. V gene TRBV12-3 or TRBV12-4 combines with J gene TRBJ1-4; D might be TRBD1 (5 bases). The CDR3 runs to 12 residues. V shed 3 bases and J shed 8 bases, with 7 bases lying between them. The CDR3 region is CASSFRAEKLFF. In DNA form, the CDR3 reads TGTGCCAGCAGTTTCAGGGCCGAAAAACTGTTTTTT.

The V gene is TRBV2, the J gene TRBJ2-3, with D uncertain. The CDR3 is 11 residues long. The V gene's germline CDR1 is SNHLY and CDR2 FYNNEI. The V end lost 6 bases, the J end lost 5 bases, and 6 bases lay between the germline ends. The CDR3 coding sequence is TGTGCCAGCAGGAAAGGAGATACGCAGTATTTT. Translated: CASRKGDTQYF. The complete variable domain, with remaining parts taken from reference TRBV2 and TRBJ2-3, reads EPEVTQTPSHQVTQMGQEVILRCVPISNHLYFYWYRQILGQKVEFLVSFYNNEISEKSEIFDDQFSVERPDGSNFTLKIRSTKLEDSAMYFCASRKGDTQYFGPGTRLTVL.

The chain is built from TRBV4-3 and TRBJ2-7; possibly TRBD1 for D (6 bases). Per the germline V gene, CDR1 is LGHNA and CDR2 is YSLEER. The germline V and J ends were trimmed by 6 bases and 2 bases, with 17 bases remaining between them. This CDR3 is built from 15 residues. The CDR3 DNA is TGCGCCAGCAGTCTTTCCCCCGGACAGACCTACGAGCAGTACTTC. Amino acid sequence: CASSLSPGQTYEQYF.

The sample holds a few counts of this clonotype. The V gene is TRBV4-3, the J gene TRBJ2-3; D is ambiguous. V dropped 2 bases and J dropped 1 base, with 16 bases sitting between them. This CDR3 is 17 amino acids long. CDR1 LGHNA and CDR2 YSLEER come from the germline V gene. The CDR3: CASSQSPDRWGTDTQYF. DNA of the CDR3: TGCGCCAGCAGCCAATCCCCAGACCGATGGGGCACAGATACGCAGTATTTT.

This clonotype was seen more than once but under ten times. The chain joins TRBV6-5 to TRBJ1-1, with D unresolved. Germline CDR1 reads MNHEY; CDR2 reads SVGAGI. Trimming took 3 bases from V and 4 from J, leaving 6 bases between them. The CDR3 spans 12 residues. The CDR3 DNA is TGTGCCAGCAGTTATGGAGCCACTGAAGCTTTCTTT. Amino acids: CASSYGATEAFF.

The table lists this clonotype with many counts. The chain combines TRBV7-9 with TRBJ1-1, with D possibly matching TRBD1 (5 bases). The CDR3 contains 13 residues. Trimming took off 0 bases at V and 7 bases at J, with 9 bases between the two ends. CDR1 and CDR2 (germline): SEHNR, FQNEAQ (reference sequence). CDR3 in DNA: TGTGCCAGCAGCTTAGCAGGGGAAGGTGAAGCTTTCTTT. It translates to CASSLAGEGEAFF.

The sample holds a few counts of this clonotype. V gene TRBV10-3 combines with J gene TRBJ2-7; TRBD2 might be the D (5 bases). Germline V gives CDR1 ENHRY, CDR2 SYGVKD. Trimming cost V 2 bases and J 7 bases, with 12 bases left between them. The CDR3 loop spans 13 amino acids. As DNA, the CDR3 is TGTGCCATCAGTGAGAAGCCGGACTCGGAGCAGTACTTC. Its translation: CAISEKPDSEQYF.

This clonotype was seen more than once but under ten times. V usage is TRBV4-3 and J usage is TRBJ2-5; 11 bases are shared with TRBD2. From germline, CDR1 is LGHNA and CDR2 YSLEER. This CDR3 comprises 17 residues. J gave up 1 base and V 0 bases, and 4 bases lay outside the gene matches. CDR3 coding DNA: TGCGCCAGCAGCCAAGACGGGGGACTAGCGGCCCAAGAGACCCAGTACTTC. Amino acids: CASSQDGGLAAQETQYF.

The V and J genes are TRBV4-3 and TRBJ2-1; maybe TRBD2 (6 bases). Trimming left V 4 bases short and J 6 bases short, with 13 bases between. The CDR3 is 14 amino acids. In germline, CDR1 is LGHNA, CDR2 YSLEER. The CDR3 loop is CASSLRGKFNEQFF. In DNA, the CDR3 is TGCGCCAGCAGCCTACGGGGGAAATTCAATGAGCAGTTCTTC.

This chain joins TRBV5-1 and TRBJ2-5; D unclear. The CDR3 has 14 amino acids. V lost 0 bases to trimming and J lost 1 base, with 7 bases between them. Germline V lookup: CDR1 SGHRS, CDR2 YFSETQ. CDR3 nucleotide sequence: TGCGCCAGCAGCTTGGGGTCAGTCCAAGAGACCCAGTACTTC. Translation gives CASSLGSVQETQYF.

Many counts were recorded for this clonotype. The rearrangement joins TRBV29-1 to TRBJ2-5, with D maybe TRBD2 (8 bases). The CDR3 has 14 residues. CDR1 is SQVTM and CDR2 is ANQGSEA in the germline V gene. V lost 5 bases and J lost 5, with 18 bases in between. The CDR3 region is CSVKGAGGYETQYF. CDR3 nucleotides: TGCAGCGTTAAGGGGGCGGGGGGATATGAGACCCAGTACTTC.

In its sample, this clonotype was seen many times. The V and J genes are TRBV20-1 and TRBJ2-5; D perhaps matches TRBD2 (5 bases). Trimming took 4 bases from V and 4 from J, leaving 10 bases between them. Per the germline V gene, CDR1 is DFQATT and CDR2 is SNEGSKA (reference sequence). The CDR3 consists of 12 residues. The CDR3 DNA is TGCAGTGCTACGATGGCGGGAGAGACCCAGTACTTC. Residues: CSATMAGETQYF.

This clonotype occurred a few times. The CDR3 nucleotides read TGTGCCAGCAGCGTCAGTCTAGCGCCCCAAGAGACCCAGTACTTC. Its protein is CASSVSLAPQETQYF. The rearrangement links TRBV9 to TRBJ2-5; possible D gene TRBD2, 6 bases. Trimming removed 2 bases at V and 1 base at J, with 12 bases between. This CDR3 spans 15 amino acids. The germline CDR1 and CDR2 sequences are SGDLS and YYNGEE.

This clonotype was counted a few times. The CDR3 nucleotides are TGTGCCAGTAGTATCGGGCATCCGAGCTCCTACGAGCAGTACTTC. Its translation: CASSIGHPSSYEQYF. The gene calls are TRBV19 and TRBJ2-7, with D uncertain. CDR3 size: 15 residues. The V gene lost 3 bases and the J gene lost 0 bases, with 12 bases spanning the gap. Germline values: CDR1 LNHDA, CDR2 SQIVND (reference sequence).

J is TRBJ2-5 and V is TRBV12-3 or TRBV12-4, with TRBD2 identical over 10 bases. Trimming cost V 4 bases and J 4 bases; bases outside gene matches: 9. This CDR3 has 16 residues. For the CDR3, the DNA is TGTGCCAGCAGTTGGCACCCGGGACTAGCGCTAGAGACCCAGTACTTC. Translated, it gives CASSWHPGLALETQYF.

This clonotype came up many times. The rearrangement uses TRBV20-1 and TRBJ1-2; D is possibly TRBD1 (6 bases). Germline V gene sequence: CDR1 DFQATT, CDR2 SNEGSKA (reference sequence). This CDR3 has 13 residues. Deletions cut 0 bases from V and 7 bases from J, with 12 bases between. The CDR3 DNA follows: TGCAGTGCTAGAGATGGGACATCGGGTGGCTACACCTTC. The encoded protein is CSARDGTSGGYTF.

The chain links TRBV29-1 to TRBJ2-4; D gene ambiguous. Germline-derived CDR1 and CDR2 are SQVTM and ANQGSEA. The CDR3 runs 15 residues. V shed 3 bases and J shed 0 bases, with 12 bases lying between them. CDR3 residues: CSVDSGSLAKNIQYF. CDR3 coding DNA: TGCAGCGTTGATTCAGGATCTCTAGCCAAAAACATTCAGTACTTC.

The chain has TRBV10-3 and TRBJ1-5; D is ambiguous. Germline CDR1 reads ENHRY; CDR2 reads SYGVKD. This CDR3 region has 14 residues. Trimming shortened V by 5 bases and J by 1 base, and 9 bases separated the two germline ends. CDR3 loop: CAISPAGSNQPQHF. DNA of the CDR3: TGTGCCATCAGTCCGGCGGGAAGCAATCAGCCCCAGCATTTT.

The chain uses TRBV19 and TRBJ1-5; the D is unclear. The CDR3 spans 15 residues. V was pared by 6 bases and J by 2 bases, with 14 bases between. CDR1 is LNHDA and CDR2 is SQIVND in the germline V gene (reference sequence). The CDR3 nucleotides read TGTGCCAGTAGAGGTCGGCTCCTGCGCAATCAGCCCCAGCATTTT. Its translation: CASRGRLLRNQPQHF.

This chain joins TRBV5-1 and TRBJ1-4, with unresolved D. The V end was cut by 0 bases, the J end by 0 bases, with 12 bases between. CDR1 and CDR2 (germline): SGHRS, YFSETQ. This CDR3 has 17 amino acids. The CDR3 bases are TGCGCCAGCAGCTTGGGCTTGCCAACTGCAACTAATGAAAAACTGTTTTTT. Translation: CASSLGLPTATNEKLFF. The full variable domain, in which reference TRBV5-1 and TRBJ1-4 provide the parts outside the CDR3, is KAGVTQTPRYLIKTRGQQVTLSCSPISGHRSVSWYQQTPGQGLQFLFEYFSETQRNKGNFPGRFSGRQFSNSRSEMNVSTLELGDSALYLCASSLGLPTATNEKLFFGSGTQLSVL.

In its sample, this clonotype was seen many times. The V and J genes are TRBV12-3 or TRBV12-4 and TRBJ1-3; D is unclear. V was pared by 8 bases and J by 2 bases, with 10 bases between. CDR3 length equals 13 residues. The CDR3 DNA reads TGTGCCAGCCAGGAGCCAACTGGAAACACCATATATTTT. Translating it yields CASQEPTGNTIYF.

This clonotype was seen at least ten times. The V and J genes are TRBV7-6 and TRBJ1-4; 8 bases agree with TRBD1. CDR3 size: 16 residues. Trimming cost V 5 bases and J 8 bases; bases outside gene matches: 13. The germline V gene has CDR1 SGHVS and CDR2 FNYEAQ. The CDR3 nucleotides read TGTGCCAGCAGCCCGTCGCAGGGGGCTTCGCAGGAAAAACTGTTTTTT. This encodes CASSPSQGASQEKLFF.

The chain is built from TRBV29-1 and TRBJ2-5; tentative D call: TRBD1 (5 bases). The CDR3 sequence is 13 residues long. Germline CDR1 reads SQVTM; CDR2 reads ANQGSEA. V lost 7 bases and J 1 base, leaving 13 bases between the germline ends. In DNA, the CDR3 is TGCAGCGCCTCGAGACAGTCCCAAGAGACCCAGTACTTC. It yields the protein CSASRQSQETQYF.

The chain has TRBV5-1 and TRBJ2-7, with D possibly called TRBD1 or TRBD2 (5 bases each). The CDR3 extends over 15 amino acids. The germline gives CDR1 SGHRS, CDR2 YFSETQ. V lost 3 bases, J lost 2 bases, and 15 bases lay in between. The CDR3 DNA reads TGCGCCAGCAGCTACGTAATGGGGACGGCCTACGAGCAGTACTTC. Translated: CASSYVMGTAYEQYF. Full variable domain (remainder filled in from reference TRBV5-1 and TRBJ2-7): KAGVTQTPRYLIKTRGQQVTLSCSPISGHRSVSWYQQTPGQGLQFLFEYFSETQRNKGNFPGRFSGRQFSNSRSEMNVSTLELGDSALYLCASSYVMGTAYEQYFGPGTRLTVT.

This clonotype was seen ten or more times. The CDR3 reads CASSFDRPEGNPQHF. Written as DNA, the CDR3 is TGTGCCAGCAGTTTCGACAGGCCGGAGGGAAATCCCCAGCATTTT. The V and J genes are TRBV2 and TRBJ1-5; possible D gene TRBD1, 6 bases. CDR1 and CDR2 (germline): SNHLY, FYNNEI. The CDR3 totals 15 residues. V was trimmed by 5 bases and J by 10 bases, leaving 21 bases between them.

The rearrangement links TRBV23-1 to TRBJ2-7; D possibly corresponds to TRBD1 (6 bases). Being an ORF, TRBV23-1 has a function that is uncertain. This CDR3 contains 13 residues. V gave up 4 bases and J gave up 5 bases, with 12 bases separating them. The CDR3 here is CASSPTGSHEQYF. The CDR3 DNA reads TGCGCCAGCAGTCCCACAGGGTCCCACGAGCAGTACTTC.

This clonotype was picked up a small number of times. The V and J genes are TRBV12-3 or TRBV12-4 and TRBJ1-2; the match to TRBD1 covers 10 bases. Trimming removed 6 bases from V and 5 bases from J; junction bases left unmatched: 9. The CDR3 has 15 amino acids. CDR3 sequence: CASSYPRQGAYGYTF. CDR3 DNA sequence: TGTGCCAGCAGCTACCCCCGACAGGGGGCGTATGGCTACACCTTC.

This sequence joins TRBV20-1 and TRBJ2-2; 9 positions match TRBD2. Germline V CDR1 and CDR2: DFQATT, SNEGSKA (reference sequence). The CDR3 extends over 16 amino acids. V dropped 2 bases and J dropped 0; count of bases not matched to a gene: 4. CDR3 in amino acids: CSARLAGDSNTGELFF. Here the CDR3 DNA reads TGCAGTGCTAGATTAGCGGGAGACTCGAACACCGGGGAGCTGTTTTTT.